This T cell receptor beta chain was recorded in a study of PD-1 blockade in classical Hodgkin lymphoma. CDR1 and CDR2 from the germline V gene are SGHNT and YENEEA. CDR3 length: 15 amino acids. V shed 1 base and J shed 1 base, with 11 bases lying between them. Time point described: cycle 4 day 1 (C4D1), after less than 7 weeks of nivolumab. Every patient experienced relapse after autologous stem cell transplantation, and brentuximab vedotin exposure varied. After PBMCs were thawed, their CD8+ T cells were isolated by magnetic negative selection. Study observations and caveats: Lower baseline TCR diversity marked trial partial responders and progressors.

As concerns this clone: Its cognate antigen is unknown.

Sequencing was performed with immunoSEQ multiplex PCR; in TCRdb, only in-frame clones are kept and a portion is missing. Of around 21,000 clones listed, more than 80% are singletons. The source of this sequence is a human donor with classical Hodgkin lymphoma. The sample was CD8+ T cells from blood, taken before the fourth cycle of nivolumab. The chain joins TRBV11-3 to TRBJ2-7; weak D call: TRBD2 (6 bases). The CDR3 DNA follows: TGTGCCAGCAGCTTAGGTTGGGGGGAATCCTACGAGCAGTACTTC. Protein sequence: CASSLGWGESYEQYF.